This entry lists 28 T cell receptor beta chains sequenced from one sample in a study of T cell responses to AZD1222 COVID-19 vaccine. TCRdb's copy holds only in-frame clones and misses some; the assay was immunoSEQ multiplex PCR. The data contain over 100,000 clones, roughly nine tenths of them singletons. The input for sequencing was peripheral blood, taken on day 0 of AZD1222 vaccination. Receptor source: an adult in good health.

The V gene is TRBV27, the J gene TRBJ2-7; D gene uncertain. V lost 6 bases and J 2 bases, leaving 14 bases between the germline ends. This CDR3 region has 14 residues. Germline V CDR1 and CDR2: MNHEY, SMNVEV (reference sequence). The CDR3 sequence: CASRPKDTAYEQYF. The CDR3 DNA is TGTGCCAGCAGACCCAAAGACACCGCCTACGAGCAGTACTTC.

In this sample, this clone turned up once. V gene TRBV6-6 combines with J gene TRBJ2-3; the D gene could be TRBD1 or TRBD2 (5 bases each). V lost 5 bases and J 0 bases, leaving 12 bases between the germline ends. The CDR3 is made up of 15 amino acids. The germline CDR1 and CDR2 sequences are MNHNY and SVGAGI (reference sequence). The chain's CDR3 is CASSLGTTSTDTQYF. CDR3 DNA: TGTGCCAGCAGTCTCGGGACGACGAGCACAGATACGCAGTATTTT.

The V and J genes are TRBV3-1 (or the pseudogene TRBV3-2) and TRBJ1-6; the match to TRBD1 covers 9 bases. The ends lost 4 bases at V and 10 bases at J; junction bases unmatched: 8. Germline CDR1 reads LGHDT; CDR2 reads YNNKEL (reference sequence). The length of the CDR3 is 15 residues. For the CDR3, the DNA is TGTGCCAGCAGCCGCGTCCCGGGACAGGGATCACCCCTCCACTTT. Its translation: CASSRVPGQGSPLHF.

This clone came up a few times. The chain carries TRBV3-1 (or the pseudogene TRBV3-2) and TRBJ1-5; D gene ambiguous. CDR1 is LGHDT and CDR2 is YNNKEL in the germline V gene (reference sequence). The CDR3 contains 12 residues. Trimming took 4 bases from V and 7 from J, leaving 8 bases between them. The chain's CDR3 is CASSRMGQPQHF. In DNA, the CDR3 is TGTGCCAGCAGCCGGATGGGGCAGCCCCAGCATTTT.

The V gene is TRBV7-6, the J gene TRBJ2-2; possible D gene TRBD1, 6 bases. The V gene's germline CDR1 is SGHVS and CDR2 FNYEAQ. There are 14 residues in the CDR3. The ends were cut back, 8 bases at V and 4 bases at J, with 14 bases in the middle. The CDR3 DNA follows: TGTGCCAGCGGGAACAGGGCCGTCACCGGGGAGCTGTTTTTT. Its protein is CASGNRAVTGELFF.

The CDR3 sequence: CASRLTSGGATDTQYF. The CDR3 DNA reads as TGTGCCAGCAGACTCACTAGCGGGGGGGCCACAGATACGCAGTATTTT. The chain links TRBV2 to TRBJ2-3; 13 nucleotides match TRBD2. CDR1 and CDR2 from the germline V gene are SNHLY and FYNNEI. The V gene end was trimmed by 6 bases and the J gene end by 2 bases; junction bases not matched to a gene: 5. The CDR3 extends over 16 amino acids.

This chain connects TRBV5-1 to TRBJ2-2; D ambiguous. CDR3 length equals 12 residues. Germline V gene lookup returns CDR1 SGHRS and CDR2 YFSETQ. Deletions cut 0 bases from V and 7 bases from J, with 4 bases between. The CDR3 DNA reads as TGCGCCAGCAGCTTGGTTGGCGGGGAGCTGTTTTTT. Translation: CASSLVGGELFF.

V is TRBV3-1 (or the pseudogene TRBV3-2) and J is TRBJ1-2; D is unclear. Germline assignment: CDR1 LGHDT and CDR2 YNNKEL (reference sequence). CDR3 size: 14 residues. V shed 0 bases and J shed 5 bases, with 10 bases lying between them. The CDR3 DNA reads as TGTGCCAGCAGCCAAGATAGGGCAGATTATGGCTACACCTTC. Protein product: CASSQDRADYGYTF.

The J gene is TRBJ1-2, the V gene TRBV6-1; TRBD1 matches 7 bases. Per the germline V gene, CDR1 is MNHNS and CDR2 is SASEGT. This CDR3 has 15 residues. The V gene end was trimmed by 3 bases and the J gene end by 3 bases; junction bases not matched to a gene: 7. This chain's CDR3 is CASSDRTGAYYGYTF. CDR3 DNA sequence: TGTGCCAGCAGTGACCGGACAGGAGCCTACTATGGCTACACCTTC.

The chain joins TRBV30 to TRBJ1-1; unclear D gene. V was clipped by 3 bases and J by 0 bases, with 14 bases between them. Germline CDR1 reads GTSNPN; CDR2 reads SVGIG (reference sequence). This CDR3 is 15 amino acids long. In DNA, the CDR3 is TGTGCCTGGAGGTATTCGGGAACCCTGAACACTGAAGCTTTCTTT. It yields the protein CAWRYSGTLNTEAFF.

The chain combines TRBV7-9 with TRBJ2-3; tentatively, D is TRBD1 or TRBD2 (5 bases each). The CDR3 loop spans 14 amino acids. The V end lost 6 bases, the J end lost 5 bases, and 15 bases lay between the germline ends. Per germline, CDR1 SEHNR and CDR2 FQNEAQ (reference sequence). The chain's CDR3 is CASRTGAIIDTQYF. Here the CDR3 DNA reads TGTGCCAGCAGGACCGGGGCCATCATAGATACGCAGTATTTT.

The CDR3 reads CASSLSGWGYTF. The CDR3 region has the DNA TGTGCCAGCAGTTTGAGTGGGTGGGGCTACACCTTC. The chain is built from TRBV12-3 or TRBV12-4 and TRBJ1-2; no reliable D call. The CDR3 has 12 residues. V lost 3 bases to trimming and J lost 8 bases, with 10 bases between them.

CDR3 sequence: CASSPSWNTEAFF. The CDR3 DNA reads as TGTGCCAGCAGCCCCTCCTGGAACACTGAAGCTTTCTTT. The chain is built from TRBV7-3 and TRBJ1-1; no clear D. CDR3 size: 13 residues. CDR1 and CDR2 (germline): SGHTA, FQGTGA. V lost 5 bases to trimming and J lost 1 base, with 8 bases between them.

The chain has TRBV7-3 and TRBJ2-7; no clear D. CDR3 length: 18 amino acids. V lost 5 bases to trimming and J lost 2 bases, with 25 bases between them. Germline V gene data show CDR1 as SGHTA and CDR2 as FQGTGA. CDR3 nucleotides: TGTGCCAGCAGCCTGACCAAACCTCACCCTCCTCTTCCCTACGAGCAGTACTTC. Protein sequence: CASSLTKPHPPLPYEQYF.

Written as DNA, the CDR3 is TGTGCCAGCAGTTTGCCGAGGGAAATCGGTCAGCCCCAGCATTTT. It is translated as CASSLPREIGQPQHF. This chain joins TRBV28 and TRBJ1-5, with D unclear. The CDR3 sequence is 15 residues long. The ends were cut back, 3 bases at V and 6 bases at J, with 15 bases in the middle. CDR1 and CDR2 (germline): MDHEN, SYDVKM.

This sequence joins TRBV11-2 and TRBJ2-4; a weak D match, TRBD2 (6 bases). Germline V gene lookup returns CDR1 SGHAT and CDR2 FQNNGV. The V gene lost 8 bases and the J gene lost 0 bases, with 11 bases spanning the gap. CDR3 length equals 14 residues. The DNA for the CDR3 is TGTGCCAGCTCACTGGGGGGAGCCAAAAACATTCAGTACTTC. It specifies CASSLGGAKNIQYF.

This clone was seen a single time. The chain couples TRBV18 to TRBJ1-3; possibly TRBD1 for D (5 bases). Germline V gives CDR1 KGHSH, CDR2 LQKENI. This CDR3 contains 19 residues. V lost 1 base and J lost 0, with 19 bases in between. Written as DNA, the CDR3 is TGTGCCAGCTCACCACTACACAATCAGGGTTTTGACTCTGGAAACACCATATATTTT. This codes for CASSPLHNQGFDSGNTIYF.

The rearrangement joins TRBV5-6 to TRBJ2-3, with D unresolved. Deletions cut 4 bases from V and 8 bases from J, with 11 bases between. The CDR3 spans 12 residues. The germline V gene has CDR1 SGHDT and CDR2 YYEEEE. The CDR3 DNA reads TGTGCCAGCAGCAACCGCCAAGGTACGCAGTATTTT. Its translation is CASSNRQGTQYF.

The J gene is TRBJ1-2, the V gene TRBV27, with D tentatively TRBD1 (6 bases). CDR3 length: 14 residues. CDR1 and CDR2 (germline): MNHEY, SMNVEV (reference sequence). With 6 bases removed from V and 2 bases from J, the gap between germline ends came to 13 bases. The chain's CDR3 is CASSTGTSNYGYTF. In DNA, the CDR3 is TGTGCCAGCAGCACCGGGACATCAAACTATGGCTACACCTTC.

The chain carries TRBV6-2 or TRBV6-3 and TRBJ2-1; 7 nucleotides line up with TRBD2. CDR3 length: 17 residues. Germline V gives CDR1 MNHEY, CDR2 SVGEGT. V dropped 6 bases and J dropped 3; count of bases not matched to a gene: 14. The CDR3 DNA follows: TGTGCCAGCAGCTTCGACCGAAGCGGGGTGAACTACAATGAGCAGTTCTTC. It specifies CASSFDRSGVNYNEQFF.

This chain uses TRBV3-1 (or the pseudogene TRBV3-2) with TRBJ2-2; 12 nucleotides agree with TRBD2. The CDR3 is 16 residues long. Germline V CDR1 and CDR2: LGHDT, YNNKEL (reference sequence). V lost 4 bases, J lost 4 bases, and 4 bases stayed unmatched. Written as DNA, the CDR3 is TGTGCCAGCAGCCGCCGACTAGCGGGGGCCACCGGGGAGCTGTTTTTT. Amino acids: CASSRRLAGATGELFF.

This clone was seen just once. This chain links TRBV9 with TRBJ1-2; 7 nucleotides align to TRBD1. CDR1 SGDLS and CDR2 YYNGEE come from the germline V gene. The CDR3 is made up of 13 amino acids. With 0 bases clipped from V and 8 bases from J, the junction kept 4 bases outside the gene matches. The chain's CDR3 is CASSVEGATGYTF. The CDR3 bases are TGTGCCAGCAGCGTAGAGGGGGCAACAGGCTACACCTTC. The full variable domain, its missing parts supplied by reference TRBV9 and TRBJ1-2, is DSGVTQTPKHLITATGQRVTLRCSPRSGDLSVYWYQQSLDQGLQFLIQYYNGEERAKGNILERFSAQQFPDLHSELNLSSLELGDSALYFCASSVEGATGYTFGSGTRLTVV.

This chain connects TRBV11-3 to TRBJ2-5; 8 nucleotides agree with TRBD2. The CDR3 contains 14 residues. In germline, CDR1 is SGHNT, CDR2 YENEEA. V trimming: 5 bases; J trimming: 2 bases; junction bases outside the gene matches: 4. This CDR3 reads CASSDSGTQETQYF. DNA of the CDR3: TGTGCCAGCAGCGATAGCGGGACACAAGAGACCCAGTACTTC.

This clone was counted a few times. At the DNA level, this CDR3 is encoded by other sequences in the same sample as well. The chain has TRBV6-5 and TRBJ1-5, with D unclear. Germline CDR1 MNHEY, CDR2 SVGAGI. CDR3 length equals 13 residues. Trimming pared 2 bases from V and 0 bases from J, leaving 2 bases between. The CDR3 nucleotides read TGTGCCAGCAGTTACGGTAGCAATCAGCCCCAGCATTTT. It specifies CASSYGSNQPQHF.

The chain has TRBV7-9 and TRBJ1-5; D perhaps matches TRBD1 (5 bases). This CDR3 has 14 residues. The germline V and J ends were trimmed by 5 bases and 4 bases, with 12 bases remaining between them. Germline CDR1 is SEHNR and CDR2 is FQNEAQ (reference sequence). CDR3 DNA sequence: TGTGCCAGCAGCCCGCAGGGTAGGAATCAGCCCCAGCATTTT. It is translated as CASSPQGRNQPQHF.

This CDR3 reads CASSLSLGLNSPLHF. The CDR3 DNA follows: TGTGCCAGCAGTTTATCCCTGGGCCTGAATTCACCCCTCCACTTT. The gene calls are TRBV27 and TRBJ1-6; D remains unclear. Looked up from germline, CDR1 is MNHEY and CDR2 is SMNVEV (reference sequence). The germline V and J ends were trimmed by 0 bases and 7 bases, with 10 bases remaining between them. CDR3 size: 15 residues.

In this sample, this clone turned up once. The V and J genes are TRBV3-1 (or the pseudogene TRBV3-2) and TRBJ2-7; 7 bases map to TRBD1. Germline CDR1 reads LGHDT; CDR2 reads YNNKEL (reference sequence). The CDR3 runs 16 residues. The V gene end was trimmed by 1 base and the J gene end by 2 bases; junction bases not matched to a gene: 8. CDR3 DNA: TGTGCCAGCAGCCAAGGGGGGACAGCCAGCCCCTACGAGCAGTACTTC. This gives the protein CASSQGGTASPYEQYF.

The V call is TRBV6-5, the J call TRBJ1-1, with D maybe TRBD1 (6 bases). The CDR3 sequence is 13 residues long. Germline assignment: CDR1 MNHEY and CDR2 SVGAGI. V was clipped by 2 bases and J by 4 bases, with 8 bases between them. CDR3 sequence: CASSYQGSTEAFF. CDR3 coding DNA: TGTGCCAGCAGTTACCAGGGGTCCACTGAAGCTTTCTTT.